Below, 30 T cell receptor beta chains from the same sample are listed, as sequenced in a study of Graves' ophthalmopathy and Graves' hyperthyroidism (dated by TCRdb to the late 2010s). Reads for this sample came from an Illumina HiSeq 2000. TCR beta CDR3 regions were amplified from RNA transcripts for repertoire sequencing. HTBI primers and the Qiagen OneStep RT-PCR kit were used in a first-round RT-PCR, which was followed by a second-round multiplex PCR, size selection and purification. Starting from the raw public reads, TCRdb applied fastp trimming at Q25, assembled clones with MiXCR and retained in-frame beta chains. CDR3 protein sequences are deduplicated, and each keeps its most common genes and DNA. This sample gives under 200,000 distinct CDR3 sequences in total; approximately 38% of them show up just once. The ten largest clones add up to under 7% of the sample. Sequenced: peripheral blood. These TCRs come from a woman between 35 and 50 years old with Graves' ophthalmopathy. Donor details come from another sample of the same person, matched by shared clones.

The chain couples TRBV20-1 to TRBJ1-5, with TRBD1 matching over 7 bases. The CDR3 is 13 residues long. From germline, CDR1 is DFQATT and CDR2 SNEGSKA (reference sequence). After removal of 6 bases from V and 4 bases from J, the junction contained 6 bases not matched to a gene. DNA for the CDR3: TGCAGTGCAACCGGGACAGTGAATCAGCCCCAGCATTTT. Its translation is CSATGTVNQPQHF.

V usage is TRBV19 and J usage is TRBJ1-2, with D possibly being TRBD1 (5 bases). The CDR3 has 13 amino acids. Trimming pared 5 bases from V and 2 bases from J, leaving 9 bases between. The germline V gene has CDR1 LNHDA and CDR2 SQIVND (reference sequence). The CDR3 loop is CASSAGINYGYTF. CDR3 DNA: TGTGCCAGTAGTGCAGGGATAAACTATGGCTACACCTTC.

J is TRBJ2-7 and V is TRBV24-1; the D is unclear. CDR1 KGHDR and CDR2 SFDVKD come from the germline V gene. CDR3 length: 13 residues. The V gene lost 2 bases and the J gene lost 3 bases, with 7 bases spanning the gap. The CDR3 sequence is CATSDSRDYEQYF. Here the CDR3 DNA reads TGTGCCACCAGTGATTCTAGGGACTACGAGCAGTACTTC.

The V gene is TRBV29-1, the J gene TRBJ2-7, with 7 bases that match TRBD1. V trimming: 6 bases; J trimming: 1 base; junction bases outside the gene matches: 15. Germline CDR1 SQVTM, CDR2 ANQGSEA. CDR3 length equals 16 residues. In nucleotides, the CDR3 is TGCAGCGTCGGTCCCCACTCGACAGGGCGTTCCTACGAGCAGTACTTC. Translation: CSVGPHSTGRSYEQYF.

This clonotype was counted ten times or more. V usage is TRBV27 and J usage is TRBJ1-1; D is ambiguous. V lost 2 bases, J lost 6 bases, and 13 bases lay in between. Germline V gives CDR1 MNHEY, CDR2 SMNVEV (reference sequence). The CDR3 contains 14 residues. The CDR3 DNA reads TGTGCCAGCAGTTTAAACGCGGGAGGCGCTGAAGCTTTCTTT. Translating gives CASSLNAGGAEAFF.

This chain connects TRBV9 to TRBJ2-7; 9 bases agree with TRBD1. Per the germline V gene, CDR1 is SGDLS and CDR2 is YYNGEE. The V segment lost 0 bases and the J segment 5 bases; nucleotides outside the gene matches: 6. The CDR3 is 15 amino acids. The DNA of the CDR3 is TGTGCCAGCAGCGTAGCGGTACAGGGGGCTCACGAGCAGTACTTC. As protein: CASSVAVQGAHEQYF.

This clonotype was observed once. V and J are TRBV28 and TRBJ2-7; perhaps TRBD1 as D (6 bases). The V gene lost 8 bases and the J gene lost 3 bases, with 11 bases spanning the gap. In germline, CDR1 is MDHEN, CDR2 SYDVKM. The CDR3 runs to 12 residues. CDR3 sequence: CASLQGGYEQYF. CDR3 coding DNA: TGTGCCAGCCTACAGGGCGGCTACGAGCAGTACTTC.

This clonotype was counted many times. The chain joins TRBV27 to TRBJ1-2; the D gene is possibly TRBD1 (6 bases). The CDR3 length is 15 residues. Germline CDR1 MNHEY, CDR2 SMNVEV (reference sequence). V lost 5 bases to trimming and J lost 0 bases, with 13 bases between them. CDR3 sequence reads: CASSPPDRANYGYTF. In DNA form, the CDR3 reads TGTGCCAGCAGTCCCCCGGACAGAGCTAACTATGGCTACACCTTC.

The chain combines TRBV12-3 or TRBV12-4 with TRBJ2-2; no reliable D call. V was trimmed by 2 bases and J by 2 bases, leaving 9 bases between them. This CDR3 is built from 15 residues. This chain's CDR3 is CASSLYRRNTGELFF. CDR3 DNA: TGTGCCAGCAGTTTATATAGGAGAAACACCGGGGAGCTGTTTTTT.

The chain combines TRBV12-3 or TRBV12-4 with TRBJ2-5; 9 bases are a match to TRBD1. With 5 bases clipped from V and 4 bases from J, the junction kept 8 bases outside the gene matches. CDR3 length: 15 amino acids. The CDR3 coding sequence is TGTGCCAGCAGTCCCGACAGGGGGGGGGGAGAGACCCAGTACTTC. Its protein is CASSPDRGGGETQYF.

The chain uses TRBV7-8 and TRBJ2-7; D unresolved. V lost 5 bases and J 1 base, leaving 9 bases between the germline ends. The CDR3 spans 13 residues. CDR1 is SGHVS and CDR2 is FQNEAQ in the germline V gene. CDR3 amino acids: CASSPLESYEQYF. CDR3 nucleotides: TGTGCCAGCAGCCCACTGGAATCCTACGAGCAGTACTTC. Full variable domain (missing parts from reference TRBV7-8 and TRBJ2-7): GAGVSQSPRYKVAKRGQDVALRCDPISGHVSLFWYQQALGQGPEFLTYFQNEAQLDKSGLPSDRFFAERPEGSVSTLKIQRTQQEDSAVYLCASSPLESYEQYFGPGTRLTVT.

In its sample, this clonotype was seen many times. The genes are TRBV29-1 and TRBJ1-6; no clear D. The CDR3 is made up of 13 amino acids. CDR1 and CDR2 from the germline V gene are SQVTM and ANQGSEA. Trimming cost V 5 bases and J 7 bases, with 12 bases left between them. CDR3 nucleotide sequence: TGCAGCGTTTCTGACTCGCGGAATTCACCCCTCCACTTT. Its protein is CSVSDSRNSPLHF.

The V call is TRBV28, the J call TRBJ2-7; 10 bases align to TRBD2. The CDR3 loop spans 14 amino acids. The V gene's germline CDR1 is MDHEN and CDR2 SYDVKM. Trimming at V came to 6 bases and at J to 0 bases, leaving 2 bases not matched to a gene. DNA for the CDR3: TGTGCCAGCAGGGGACTAGCGTTCTCCTACGAGCAGTACTTC. Encoded protein: CASRGLAFSYEQYF.

The V gene is TRBV12-3 or TRBV12-4, the J gene TRBJ2-7; D is possibly TRBD1 (5 bases). The germline V and J ends were trimmed by 0 bases and 6 bases, with 12 bases remaining between them. The CDR3 spans 14 residues. The chain's CDR3 is CASSLAAGMSEQYF. CDR3 sequence (DNA): TGTGCCAGCAGTTTAGCGGCAGGGATGAGCGAGCAGTACTTC.

This clonotype has a count of ten or more. The rearrangement joins TRBV6-2 or TRBV6-3 to TRBJ2-7; D ambiguous. Germline-derived CDR1 and CDR2 are MNHEY and SVGEGT. V was shortened by 6 bases and J by 5 bases, with 14 bases between the two germline ends. The CDR3 has 13 amino acids. The CDR3 spells CASSNLGWNEQYF. DNA for the CDR3: TGTGCCAGCAGCAATCTGGGGTGGAACGAGCAGTACTTC.

This clonotype occurred many times. The chain joins TRBV4-1 to TRBJ1-2; D call uncertain. CDR3 length equals 14 residues. Trimming stripped 4 bases from V and 7 bases from J, with 16 bases between. Germline V lookup: CDR1 MGHRA, CDR2 YSYEKL. CDR3 DNA sequence: TGCGCCAGCAGCCCACGGGCGCCTGGAGGTGGCTACACCTTC. It is translated as CASSPRAPGGGYTF.

The V gene is TRBV2, the J gene TRBJ2-2; D is tentatively TRBD1 or TRBD2 (5 bases each). In germline, CDR1 is SNHLY, CDR2 FYNNEI. This CDR3 spans 16 amino acids. V lost 5 bases and J lost 0, with 13 bases in between. CDR3 coding DNA: TGTGCCAGCAGTCCTCAGTGGGGACCGAACACCGGGGAGCTGTTTTTT. Its protein is CASSPQWGPNTGELFF.

The V gene is TRBV15, the J gene TRBJ2-5; D is unclear. Looked up from germline, CDR1 is LNHNV and CDR2 is YYDKDF (reference sequence). The CDR3 is made up of 17 amino acids. The germline V and J ends were trimmed by 6 bases and 3 bases, with 23 bases remaining between them. The CDR3 protein is CATRVETLEQTEETQYF. Here the CDR3 DNA reads TGTGCCACCAGGGTAGAGACACTGGAACAGACCGAAGAGACCCAGTACTTC.

In this sample, this clonotype turned up many times. The chain recombines TRBV5-1 with TRBJ2-5; D gene unclear. The V end lost 4 bases, the J end lost 5 bases, and 9 bases lay between the germline ends. The CDR3 length is 12 residues. Germline assignment: CDR1 SGHRS and CDR2 YFSETQ. The CDR3 region is CASSVTRETQYF. The CDR3 DNA is TGCGCCAGCAGCGTAACAAGGGAGACCCAGTACTTC. The full variable domain, completed using reference TRBV5-1 and TRBJ2-5, is KAGVTQTPRYLIKTRGQQVTLSCSPISGHRSVSWYQQTPGQGLQFLFEYFSETQRNKGNFPGRFSGRQFSNSRSEMNVSTLELGDSALYLCASSVTRETQYFGPGTRLLVL.

This clonotype was recorded many times. The chain is built from TRBV19 and TRBJ2-2; the match to TRBD1 covers 8 bases. This CDR3 has 15 amino acids. J was trimmed by 5 bases and V by 10 bases; bases with no gene match: 12. Germline V gene sequence: CDR1 LNHDA, CDR2 SQIVND (reference sequence). This chain's CDR3 is CATRAQGVRTGELFF. CDR3 coding DNA: TGTGCCACCCGGGCACAGGGGGTTCGGACCGGGGAGCTGTTTTTT.

This clonotype was recorded many times. V and J are TRBV9 and TRBJ1-2, with TRBD1 as a possible D gene (5 bases). This CDR3 is 15 amino acids long. Trimming took off 0 bases at V and 4 bases at J, with 13 bases between the two ends. The germline V gene has CDR1 SGDLS and CDR2 YYNGEE. CDR3 sequence (DNA): TGTGCCAGCAGCGTAGGGGACGGAGCCCTCTATGGCTACACCTTC. It is translated as CASSVGDGALYGYTF.

This clonotype has at least ten counts. The chain employs TRBV6-1 and TRBJ1-2; a possible D gene is TRBD1 (5 bases). This CDR3 has 12 amino acids. The germline V and J ends were trimmed by 8 bases and 4 bases, with 11 bases remaining between them. CDR1 and CDR2 from the germline V gene are MNHNS and SASEGT. The chain's CDR3 is CASLVGTYGYTF. The DNA of the CDR3 is TGTGCCAGCTTGGTGGGGACCTATGGCTACACCTTC.

The V gene is TRBV28, the J gene TRBJ1-1; D may be TRBD1 (6 bases). Deletions cut 6 bases from V and 0 bases from J, with 14 bases between. This CDR3 contains 15 residues. Germline lookup yields CDR1 MDHEN and CDR2 SYDVKM. In DNA form, the CDR3 reads TGTGCCAGCAGCAACCCACAGGGTATGAACACTGAAGCTTTCTTT. It yields the protein CASSNPQGMNTEAFF.

V is TRBV19 and J is TRBJ2-5; no clear D gene. CDR1 and CDR2 (germline): LNHDA, SQIVND (reference sequence). The CDR3 length is 14 residues. The ends were cut back, 5 bases at V and 4 bases at J, with 14 bases in the middle. The CDR3 region is CASSPRPSGETQYF. The CDR3 DNA reads TGTGCCAGTAGTCCCCGCCCCTCGGGAGAGACCCAGTACTTC.

This sequence joins TRBV4-2 and TRBJ2-7; TRBD2 matches at 7 bases. Germline CDR1 is LGHNA and CDR2 is YNFKEQ. V gave up 1 base and J gave up 4 bases; unmatched junction bases: 7. This CDR3 has 15 residues. The CDR3 loop is CASSQVGSGSYEQYF. The CDR3, as DNA: TGTGCCAGCAGCCAAGTTGGTAGCGGGTCGTACGAGCAGTACTTC.

This clonotype has ten or more counts. V and J are TRBV15 and TRBJ1-2; 7 bases fit TRBD1. CDR1 is LNHNV and CDR2 is YYDKDF in the germline V gene (reference sequence). This CDR3 comprises 15 residues. The trim removed 1 base at V and 3 bases at J, leaving 5 bases unmatched. The CDR3 spells CATSRGSGGDYGYTF. The CDR3 DNA reads as TGTGCCACCAGCAGAGGATCAGGGGGGGACTATGGCTACACCTTC.

There are many counts of this clonotype. J is TRBJ1-5 and V is TRBV19; the D is unclear. The V gene lost 7 bases and the J gene lost 4 bases, with 17 bases spanning the gap. This CDR3 is built from 15 residues. The germline V gene has CDR1 LNHDA and CDR2 SQIVND (reference sequence). The CDR3: CASTATVAWNQPQHF. The DNA for the CDR3 is TGTGCCAGTACCGCAACGGTTGCGTGGAATCAGCCCCAGCATTTT.

This clonotype was found many times. The rearrangement joins TRBV4-3 to TRBJ1-5, with D perhaps matching TRBD1 (6 bases). Germline values: CDR1 LGHNA, CDR2 YSLEER. Deletions cut 0 bases from V and 1 base from J, with 13 bases between. CDR3 size: 17 residues. CDR3 sequence (DNA): TGCGCCAGCAGCCAAGATTTGGGACACCCGAGCAATCAGCCCCAGCATTTT. This gives the protein CASSQDLGHPSNQPQHF.

V gene TRBV12-5 combines with J gene TRBJ2-5; 8 bases line up with TRBD1. The CDR3 runs 14 residues. With 7 bases clipped from V and 5 bases from J, the junction kept 9 bases outside the gene matches. CDR1 is LGHNT, CDR2 FRNRAP, per germline. CDR3 region: CASASDQGAETQYF. CDR3 nucleotides: TGTGCTAGTGCCTCCGACCAGGGGGCTGAGACCCAGTACTTC.

In its sample, this clonotype was seen many times. CDR3 nucleotides: TGTGCCTGGAGTCTTGGAGCGGGAGGGGTCGACGAGCAGTACTTC. Its protein product is CAWSLGAGGVDEQYF. The genes are TRBV30 and TRBJ2-7; TRBD2 matches at 10 bases. Germline V CDR1 and CDR2: GTSNPN, SVGIG (reference sequence). The trim removed 2 bases at V and 5 bases at J, leaving 9 bases unmatched. The CDR3 loop spans 15 amino acids.